This TCR beta chain was recorded in a study of CD8 T cells in Susac syndrome. The ends were cut back, 2 bases at V and 3 bases at J, with 11 bases in the middle. Germline lookup yields CDR1 DFQATT and CDR2 SNEGSKA (reference sequence). This CDR3 is 13 amino acids long. Controls were age- and sex-matched healthy donors. Bulk CD8+ and CD4+ cells came from magnetic negative isolation; CD8+ TEMRA by FACS. RNA in amounts of about 0.5 to 1 ug was reverse transcribed with random hexamers. Multiplex PCR with immunoSEQ amplified the TCR beta CDR3 across 54 Vbeta and 13 Jbeta. Using its own MiXCR run on the immunoSEQ multiplex PCR reads, TCRdb lists one record per CDR3 protein. The table records over 100,000 distinct CDR3 sequences, about 95% of them present only once.

This receptor was obtained from a human donor in good health. The V call is TRBV20-1, the J call TRBJ2-7; no firm D call. Input material: CD4+ T cells from PBMCs. The CDR3 spells CSARPSPVYEQYF. The CDR3 region has the DNA TGCAGTGCTAGACCCTCGCCCGTCTACGAGCAGTACTTC.